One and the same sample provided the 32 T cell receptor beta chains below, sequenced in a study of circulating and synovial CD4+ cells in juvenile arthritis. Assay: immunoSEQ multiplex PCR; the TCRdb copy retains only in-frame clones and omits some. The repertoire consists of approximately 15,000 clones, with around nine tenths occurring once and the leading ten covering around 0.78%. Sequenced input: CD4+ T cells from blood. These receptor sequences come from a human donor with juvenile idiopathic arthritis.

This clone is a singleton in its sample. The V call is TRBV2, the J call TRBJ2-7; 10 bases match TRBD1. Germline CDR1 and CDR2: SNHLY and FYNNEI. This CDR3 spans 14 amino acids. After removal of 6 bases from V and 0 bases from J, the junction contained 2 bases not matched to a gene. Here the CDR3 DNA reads TGTGCCAGCAGGGGACAGGGGATCTCCTACGAGCAGTACTTC. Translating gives CASRGQGISYEQYF.

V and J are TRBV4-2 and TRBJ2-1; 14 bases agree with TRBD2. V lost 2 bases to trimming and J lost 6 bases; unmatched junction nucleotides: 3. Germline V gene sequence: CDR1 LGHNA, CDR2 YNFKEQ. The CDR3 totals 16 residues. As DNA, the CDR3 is TGTGCCAGCAGCCAATCGGGACTAGCGGGGGTCAATGAGCAGTTCTTC. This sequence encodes CASSQSGLAGVNEQFF.

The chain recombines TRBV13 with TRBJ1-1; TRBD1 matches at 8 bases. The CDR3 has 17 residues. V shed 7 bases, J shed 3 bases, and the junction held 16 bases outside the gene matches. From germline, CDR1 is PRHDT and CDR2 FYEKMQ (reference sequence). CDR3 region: CASKPRGRIVLYTEAFF. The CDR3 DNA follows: TGTGCCAGCAAACCCAGGGGGCGCATTGTGTTATACACTGAAGCTTTCTTT.

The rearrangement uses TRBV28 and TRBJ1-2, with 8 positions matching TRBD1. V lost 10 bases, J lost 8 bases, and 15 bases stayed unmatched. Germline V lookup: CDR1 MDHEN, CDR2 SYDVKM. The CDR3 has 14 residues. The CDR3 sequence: CATCGAGGVGGYTF. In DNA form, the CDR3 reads TGTGCCACCTGCGGGGCAGGGGGCGTTGGGGGCTACACCTTC.

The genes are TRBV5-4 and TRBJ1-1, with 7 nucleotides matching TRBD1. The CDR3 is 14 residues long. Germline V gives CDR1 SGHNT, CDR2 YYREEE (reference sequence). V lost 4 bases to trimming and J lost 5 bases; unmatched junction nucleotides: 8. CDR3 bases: TGTGCCAGCAGCCCACGGACAGGTGAAACTGAAGCTTTCTTT. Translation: CASSPRTGETEAFF.

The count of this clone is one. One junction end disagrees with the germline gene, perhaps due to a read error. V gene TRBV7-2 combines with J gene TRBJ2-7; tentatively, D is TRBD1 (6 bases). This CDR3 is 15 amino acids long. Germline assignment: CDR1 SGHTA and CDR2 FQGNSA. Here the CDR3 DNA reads TGTGCCAGCAGCCTAGCAGGGACAAACGTACTAGAGCAGTACTTC. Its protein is CASSLAGTNVLEQYF.

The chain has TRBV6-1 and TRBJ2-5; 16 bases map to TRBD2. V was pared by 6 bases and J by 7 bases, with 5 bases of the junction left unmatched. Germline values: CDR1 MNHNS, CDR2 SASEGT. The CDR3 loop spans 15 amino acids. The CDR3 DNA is TGTGCCAGCAGCGGGACTAGCGGGGGGGCCGGGACCCAGTACTTC. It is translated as CASSGTSGGAGTQYF.

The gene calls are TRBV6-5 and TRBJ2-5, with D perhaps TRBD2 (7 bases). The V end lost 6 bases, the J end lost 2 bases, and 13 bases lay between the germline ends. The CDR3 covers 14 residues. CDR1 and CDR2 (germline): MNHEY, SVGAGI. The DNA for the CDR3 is TGTGCCAGCAGCCGGGGGGCCGCTCAAGAGACCCAGTACTTC. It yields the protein CASSRGAAQETQYF.

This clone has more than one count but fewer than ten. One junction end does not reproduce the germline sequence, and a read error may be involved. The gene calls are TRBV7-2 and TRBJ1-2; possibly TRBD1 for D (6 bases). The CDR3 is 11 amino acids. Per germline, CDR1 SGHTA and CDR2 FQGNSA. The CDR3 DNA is TGTGCCAGCAGCAAGGGGGTCAGCGGAGACTTC. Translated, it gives CASSKGVSGDF.

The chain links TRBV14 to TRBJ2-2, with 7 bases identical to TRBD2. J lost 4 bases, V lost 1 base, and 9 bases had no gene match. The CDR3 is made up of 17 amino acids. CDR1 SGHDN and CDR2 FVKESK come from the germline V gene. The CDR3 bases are TGTGCCAGCAGCCAAGGACTAGCCGGGTTTGGCACCGGGGAGCTGTTTTTT. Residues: CASSQGLAGFGTGELFF.

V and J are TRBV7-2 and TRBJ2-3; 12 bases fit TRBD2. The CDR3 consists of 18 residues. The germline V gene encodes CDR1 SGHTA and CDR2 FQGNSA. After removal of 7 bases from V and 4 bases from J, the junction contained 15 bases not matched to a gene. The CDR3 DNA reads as TGTGCCAGCACCAATCGGGGTCCTAGCGGGGGGGCCGCAGATACGCAGTATTTT. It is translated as CASTNRGPSGGAADTQYF.

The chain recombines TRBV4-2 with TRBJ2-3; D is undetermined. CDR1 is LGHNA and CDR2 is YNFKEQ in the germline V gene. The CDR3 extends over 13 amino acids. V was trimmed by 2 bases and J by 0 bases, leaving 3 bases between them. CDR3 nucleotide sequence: TGTGCCAGCAGCCAAATAAGCACAGATACGCAGTATTTT. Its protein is CASSQISTDTQYF.

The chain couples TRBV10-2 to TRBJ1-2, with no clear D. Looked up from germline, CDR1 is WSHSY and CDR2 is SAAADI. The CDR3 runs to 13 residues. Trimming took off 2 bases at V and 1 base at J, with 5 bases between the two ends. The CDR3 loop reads CASSEEFNYGYTF. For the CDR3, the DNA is TGCGCCAGCAGTGAGGAGTTTAACTATGGCTACACCTTC.

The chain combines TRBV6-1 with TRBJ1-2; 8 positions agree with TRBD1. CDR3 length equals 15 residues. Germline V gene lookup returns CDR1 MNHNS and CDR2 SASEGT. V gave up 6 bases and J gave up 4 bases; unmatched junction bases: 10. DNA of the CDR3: TGTGCCAGCAGCGATACCGGACAGGGCTCCTATGGCTACACCTTC. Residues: CASSDTGQGSYGYTF.

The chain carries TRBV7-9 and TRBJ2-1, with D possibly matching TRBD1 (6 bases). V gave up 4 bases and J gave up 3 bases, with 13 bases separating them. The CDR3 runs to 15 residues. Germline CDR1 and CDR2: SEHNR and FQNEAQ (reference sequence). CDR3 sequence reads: CASSSTGTYYNEQFF. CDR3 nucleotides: TGTGCCAGCAGCTCAACAGGGACCTACTACAATGAGCAGTTCTTC.

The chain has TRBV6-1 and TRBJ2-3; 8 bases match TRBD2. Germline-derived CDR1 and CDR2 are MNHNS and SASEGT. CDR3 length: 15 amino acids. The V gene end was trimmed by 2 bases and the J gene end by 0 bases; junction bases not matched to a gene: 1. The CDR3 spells CASSELAGSTDTQYF. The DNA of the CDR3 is TGTGCCAGCAGTGAACTAGCGGGTAGCACAGATACGCAGTATTTT.

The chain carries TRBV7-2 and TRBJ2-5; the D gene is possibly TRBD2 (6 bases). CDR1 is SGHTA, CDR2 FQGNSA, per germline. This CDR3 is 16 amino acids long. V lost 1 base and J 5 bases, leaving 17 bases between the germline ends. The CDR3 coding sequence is TGTGCCAGCAGCTTAGGAGGCTGGCTAGCGCAGGAGACCCAGTACTTC. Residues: CASSLGGWLAQETQYF.

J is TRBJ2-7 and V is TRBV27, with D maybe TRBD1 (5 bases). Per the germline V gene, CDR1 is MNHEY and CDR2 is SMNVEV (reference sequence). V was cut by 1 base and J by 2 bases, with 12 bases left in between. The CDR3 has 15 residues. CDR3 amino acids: CASSLWADTTYEQYF. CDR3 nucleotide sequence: TGTGCCAGCAGTTTATGGGCGGACACTACCTACGAGCAGTACTTC.

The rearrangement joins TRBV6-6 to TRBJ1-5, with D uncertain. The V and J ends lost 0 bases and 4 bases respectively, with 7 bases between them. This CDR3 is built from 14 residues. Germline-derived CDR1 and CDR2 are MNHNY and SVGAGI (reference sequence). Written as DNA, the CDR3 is TGTGCCAGCAGTTACTCGTTTACAAATCAGCCCCAGCATTTT. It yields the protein CASSYSFTNQPQHF.

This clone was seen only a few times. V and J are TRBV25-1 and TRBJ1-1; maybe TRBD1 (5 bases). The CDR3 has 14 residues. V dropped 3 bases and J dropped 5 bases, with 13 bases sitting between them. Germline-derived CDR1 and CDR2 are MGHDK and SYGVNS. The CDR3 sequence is CASSDQGSRTEAFF. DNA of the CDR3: TGTGCCAGCAGTGATCAGGGATCGAGAACTGAAGCTTTCTTT.

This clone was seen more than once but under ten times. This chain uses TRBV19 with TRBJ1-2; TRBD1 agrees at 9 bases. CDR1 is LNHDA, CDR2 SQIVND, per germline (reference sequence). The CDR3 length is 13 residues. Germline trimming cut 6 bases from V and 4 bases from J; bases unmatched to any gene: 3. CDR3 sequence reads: CASSETGGYGYTF. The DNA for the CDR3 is TGTGCCAGTAGCGAGACAGGGGGCTATGGCTACACCTTC.

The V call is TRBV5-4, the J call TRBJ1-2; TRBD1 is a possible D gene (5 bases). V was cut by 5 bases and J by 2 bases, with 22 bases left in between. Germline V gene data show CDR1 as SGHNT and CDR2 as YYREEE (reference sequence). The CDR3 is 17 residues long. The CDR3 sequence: CASRPGTSPAGNYGYTF. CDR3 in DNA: TGTGCCAGCAGGCCCGGGACCTCACCGGCGGGAAACTATGGCTACACCTTC.

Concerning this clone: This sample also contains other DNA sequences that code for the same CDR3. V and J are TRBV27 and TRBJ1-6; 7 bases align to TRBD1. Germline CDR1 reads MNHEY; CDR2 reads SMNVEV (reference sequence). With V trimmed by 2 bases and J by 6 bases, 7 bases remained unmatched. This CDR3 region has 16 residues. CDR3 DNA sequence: TGTGCCAGCAGTTTAACCCCACAGGGGCGTAATTCACCCCTCCACTTT. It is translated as CASSLTPQGRNSPLHF.

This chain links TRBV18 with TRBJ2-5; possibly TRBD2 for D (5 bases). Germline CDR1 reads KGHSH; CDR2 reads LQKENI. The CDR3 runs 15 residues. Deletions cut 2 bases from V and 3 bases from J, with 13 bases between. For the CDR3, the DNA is TGTGCCAGCTCACCAACTACTAGTAGGGAAGAGACCCAGTACTTC. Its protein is CASSPTTSREETQYF.

DNA of the CDR3: TGTGCCAGCAGCTTAGTCGGGACTAGCGGGATAATCTACGAGCAGTACTTC. Residues: CASSLVGTSGIIYEQYF. The rearrangement joins TRBV7-2 to TRBJ2-7, with 13 positions matching TRBD2. The length of the CDR3 is 17 residues. From germline, CDR1 is SGHTA and CDR2 FQGNSA. The J segment lost 3 bases and the V segment lost 1 base, leaving 6 bases of the junction unmatched.

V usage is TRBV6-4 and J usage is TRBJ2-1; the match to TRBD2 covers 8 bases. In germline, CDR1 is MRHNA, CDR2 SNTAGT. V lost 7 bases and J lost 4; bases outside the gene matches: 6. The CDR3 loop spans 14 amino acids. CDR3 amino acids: CASKAGGLYNEQFF. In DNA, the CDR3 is TGTGCCAGCAAGGCGGGGGGCCTTTACAATGAGCAGTTCTTC.

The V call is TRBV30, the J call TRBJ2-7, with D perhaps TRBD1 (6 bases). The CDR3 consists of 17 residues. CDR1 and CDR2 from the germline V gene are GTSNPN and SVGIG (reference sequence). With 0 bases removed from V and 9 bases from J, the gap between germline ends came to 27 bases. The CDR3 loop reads CAWSVSLQGRISEGQYF. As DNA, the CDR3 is TGTGCCTGGAGTGTCTCCCTACAGGGAAGGATTTCTGAGGGGCAGTACTTC.

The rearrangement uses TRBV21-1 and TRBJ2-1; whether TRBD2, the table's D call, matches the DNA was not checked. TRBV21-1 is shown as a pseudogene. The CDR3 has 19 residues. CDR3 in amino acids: CASSAAVKLAGGSGMKQFF. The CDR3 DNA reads TGTGCCAGCAGTGCTGCCGTGAAACTAGCGGGAGGGTCAGGGATGAAGCAGTTCTTC.

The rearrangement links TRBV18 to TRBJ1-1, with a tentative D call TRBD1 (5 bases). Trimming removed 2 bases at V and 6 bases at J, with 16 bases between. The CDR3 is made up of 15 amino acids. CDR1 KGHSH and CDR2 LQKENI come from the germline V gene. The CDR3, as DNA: TGTGCCAGCTCACCATTGGCAGGGAGGTTCGCTGAAGCTTTCTTT. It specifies CASSPLAGRFAEAFF.

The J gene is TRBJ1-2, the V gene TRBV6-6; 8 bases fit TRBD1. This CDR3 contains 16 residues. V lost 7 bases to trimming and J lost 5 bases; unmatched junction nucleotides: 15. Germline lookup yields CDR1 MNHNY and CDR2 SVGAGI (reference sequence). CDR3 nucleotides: TGTGCCAGCACCCGGGTTGACAGGGGAGTAAAGTATGGCTACACCTTC. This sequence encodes CASTRVDRGVKYGYTF.

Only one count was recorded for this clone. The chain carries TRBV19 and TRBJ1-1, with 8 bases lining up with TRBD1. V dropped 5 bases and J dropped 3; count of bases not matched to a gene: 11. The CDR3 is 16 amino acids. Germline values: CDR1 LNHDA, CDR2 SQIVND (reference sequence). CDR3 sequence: CASSVGRGRVDTEAFF. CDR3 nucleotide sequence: TGTGCCAGTAGTGTTGGCAGGGGGCGCGTAGACACTGAAGCTTTCTTT. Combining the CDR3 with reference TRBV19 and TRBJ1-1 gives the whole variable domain DGGITQSPKYLFRKEGQNVTLSCEQNLNHDAMYWYRQDPGQGLRLIYYSQIVNDFQKGDIAEGYSVSREKKESFPLTVTSAQKNPTAFYLCASSVGRGRVDTEAFFGQGTRLTVV.

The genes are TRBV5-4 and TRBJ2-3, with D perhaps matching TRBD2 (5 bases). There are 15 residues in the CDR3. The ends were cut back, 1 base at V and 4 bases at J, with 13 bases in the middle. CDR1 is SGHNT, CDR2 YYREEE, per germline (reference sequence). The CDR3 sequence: CASSLFGRGSDTQYF. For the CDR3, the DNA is TGTGCCAGCAGCTTGTTCGGTCGAGGGTCAGATACGCAGTATTTT.